What follows are 30 T cell receptor beta chains derived from one specimen sequenced in a study of CD8+ T cells in alopecia areata. Indicated treatment: oral pan-JAK inhibitor, 5-10 mg twice daily. Once RNA had been extracted, it was reverse transcribed into cDNA to act as the sequencing template. Some clones are missing from TCRdb's copy, which holds only in-frame ones; the method was immunoSEQ multiplex PCR. The table has nearly 200,000 clones, more than 45% seen once. This material consisted of CD4+ T cells sorted from blood, taken at week 24, from a patient treated with tofacitinib. Source of these receptors: a human donor with alopecia areata.

The chain couples TRBV30 to TRBJ1-5; D not resolved. V lost 0 bases and J lost 3, with 6 bases in between. This CDR3 region has 13 residues. The germline CDR1 and CDR2 sequences are GTSNPN and SVGIG (reference sequence). This chain's CDR3 is CAWSVGFNQPQHF. The CDR3 DNA follows: TGTGCCTGGAGTGTAGGCTTCAATCAGCCCCAGCATTTT.

The chain links TRBV28 to TRBJ2-3; D unclear. V dropped 6 bases and J dropped 5 bases, with 9 bases sitting between them. This CDR3 contains 12 residues. Per germline, CDR1 MDHEN and CDR2 SYDVKM. The CDR3 sequence is CASSPNQDTQYF. CDR3 coding DNA: TGTGCCAGCAGCCCAAACCAAGATACGCAGTATTTT.

The chain carries TRBV4-3 and TRBJ2-5; weak D call: TRBD1 (6 bases). Deletions cut 3 bases from V and 4 bases from J, with 15 bases between. The CDR3 covers 15 residues. Germline-derived CDR1 and CDR2 are LGHNA and YSLEER. The CDR3 DNA reads as TGCGCCAGCAGCCATCAATCAGGGGATAGAGAGACCCAGTACTTC. This encodes CASSHQSGDRETQYF.

The genes are TRBV4-2 and TRBJ2-7; D is uncertain. This CDR3 is built from 14 residues. From germline, CDR1 is LGHNA and CDR2 YNFKEQ. V shed 0 bases and J shed 6 bases, with 12 bases lying between them. CDR3 nucleotide sequence: TGTGCCAGCAGCCAAGATCGGAAAGCTTCCGAGCAGTACTTC. Its protein is CASSQDRKASEQYF.

This clone was seen a few times. The chain employs TRBV4-1 and TRBJ2-5, with 9 bases matching TRBD2. This CDR3 spans 16 amino acids. V lost 1 base and J lost 7; bases outside the gene matches: 10. Germline V gene data show CDR1 as MGHRA and CDR2 as YSYEKL. CDR3 in amino acids: CASSQGWGLARGTQYF. CDR3 bases: TGCGCCAGCAGCCAAGGGTGGGGACTAGCTCGAGGGACCCAGTACTTC.

The J gene is TRBJ1-2, the V gene TRBV7-2, with D possibly TRBD1 on 6 matching bases. Looked up from germline, CDR1 is SGHTA and CDR2 is FQGNSA. Trimming left V 4 bases short and J 8 bases short, with 23 bases between. The CDR3 consists of 16 residues. CDR3 sequence (DNA): TGTGCCAGCAGCTCGACACGACAGGATTCGTTATCGGGCTACACCTTC. It encodes CASSSTRQDSLSGYTF.

This clone has just a few counts. The V call is TRBV19, the J call TRBJ1-2, with a weak D call TRBD1 (5 bases). Germline CDR1 is LNHDA and CDR2 is SQIVND (reference sequence). The V and J ends lost 6 bases and 2 bases respectively, with 13 bases between them. The CDR3 extends over 14 amino acids. CDR3 nucleotides: TGTGCCAGTAGCCGGGACGGTATCAACTATGGCTACACCTTC. Its translation is CASSRDGINYGYTF.

This clone was recorded a few times. CDR3 DNA: TGTGCCAGCAGTTACCAGACAGGACGCAATGAGCAGTTCTTC. Translated: CASSYQTGRNEQFF. The V call is TRBV6-5, the J call TRBJ2-1; D is possibly TRBD1 (6 bases). V was cut by 2 bases and J by 6 bases, with 11 bases left in between. This CDR3 is built from 14 residues. Germline lookup yields CDR1 MNHEY and CDR2 SVGAGI.

V usage is TRBV30 and J usage is TRBJ2-1; weak D call: TRBD1 (5 bases). This CDR3 contains 14 residues. V was pared by 0 bases and J by 10 bases, with 16 bases between. From germline, CDR1 is GTSNPN and CDR2 SVGIG (reference sequence). CDR3 coding DNA: TGTGCCTGGAGTGTACTTAGGGGTAGCAACGAGCAGTTCTTC. Encoded protein: CAWSVLRGSNEQFF.

V gene TRBV7-6 combines with J gene TRBJ2-5; D not resolved. With 1 base removed from V and 5 bases from J, the gap between germline ends came to 5 bases. CDR1 and CDR2 from the germline V gene are SGHVS and FNYEAQ. CDR3 length: 12 amino acids. This CDR3 reads CASSLVRETQYF. The CDR3 bases are TGTGCCAGCAGCTTAGTTAGGGAGACCCAGTACTTC. The whole variable domain, filled in from reference TRBV7-6 and TRBJ2-5, reads GAGVSQSPRYKVTKRGQDVALRCDPISGHVSLYWYRQALGQGPEFLTYFNYEAQQDKSGLPNDRFSAERPEGSISTLTIQRTEQRDSAMYRCASSLVRETQYFGPGTRLLVL.

The chain couples TRBV2 to TRBJ1-5; 9 nucleotides match TRBD1. There are 14 residues in the CDR3. V was pared by 4 bases and J by 6 bases, with 4 bases of the junction left unmatched. CDR1 is SNHLY, CDR2 FYNNEI, per germline. In DNA, the CDR3 is TGTGCCAGCAGTGGGACAGGGGCCGTTCAGCCCCAGCATTTT. It is translated as CASSGTGAVQPQHF. The entire variable domain, with the rest obtained from reference TRBV2 and TRBJ1-5, is as follows: EPEVTQTPSHQVTQMGQEVILRCVPISNHLYFYWYRQILGQKVEFLVSFYNNEISEKSEIFDDQFSVERPDGSNFTLKIRSTKLEDSAMYFCASSGTGAVQPQHFGDGTRLSIL.

The chain uses TRBV28 and TRBJ2-7; TRBD2 agrees at 8 bases. CDR3 size: 16 residues. In germline, CDR1 is MDHEN, CDR2 SYDVKM. Trimming removed 7 bases from V and 4 bases from J; junction bases left unmatched: 15. CDR3 region: CASIPGGSGKHYEQYF. DNA for the CDR3: TGTGCCAGCATCCCCGGGGGTAGCGGGAAACATTACGAGCAGTACTTC.

The count of this clone is one. The CDR3 spells CAISVENFHNSPLHF. The CDR3 DNA follows: TGTGCCATCAGTGTGGAGAACTTCCACAATTCACCCCTCCACTTT. The V and J genes are TRBV10-3 and TRBJ1-6; no clear D gene. CDR1 ENHRY and CDR2 SYGVKD come from the germline V gene. CDR3 size: 15 residues. Trimming took 4 bases from V and 7 from J, leaving 14 bases between them.

This clone was picked up a small number of times. V is TRBV5-1 and J is TRBJ2-7, with D possibly TRBD2 on 5 matching bases. CDR1 SGHRS and CDR2 YFSETQ come from the germline V gene. This CDR3 has 14 residues. Trimming cost V 1 base and J 9 bases, with 17 bases left between them. The CDR3 DNA reads TGCGCCAGCAGCTTGAGGTCCTCCCAAGGAGGGCAGTACTTC. Its translation is CASSLRSSQGGQYF.

The chain carries TRBV11-1 and TRBJ2-5; D is perhaps TRBD1 (5 bases). The CDR3 contains 14 residues. Germline V gives CDR1 SGHAT, CDR2 FQDESV (reference sequence). V lost 2 bases and J lost 4, with 11 bases in between. As DNA, the CDR3 is TGTGCCAGCAGCTTAAGGGGTAGGGGAGAGACCCAGTACTTC. This encodes CASSLRGRGETQYF.

V gene TRBV7-9 combines with J gene TRBJ1-6; TRBD1 agrees at 10 bases. The junction had 7 bases not matched to a gene; V was cut back by 5 bases and J by 9 bases. Germline V gene lookup returns CDR1 SEHNR and CDR2 FQNEAQ (reference sequence). There are 15 residues in the CDR3. The CDR3 reads CASSKAGQGGSPLHF. Written as DNA, the CDR3 is TGTGCCAGCAGCAAGGCAGGACAGGGGGGTTCACCCCTCCACTTT.

The gene calls are TRBV25-1 and TRBJ2-1; D remains unclear. The V gene lost 8 bases and the J gene lost 7 bases, with 18 bases spanning the gap. CDR3 length: 14 amino acids. Germline V CDR1 and CDR2: MGHDK, SYGVNS. The CDR3 DNA reads TGTGCCAGCGGGTCCGTCGGCATAATTAATGAGCAGTTCTTC. It is translated as CASGSVGIINEQFF.

This chain links TRBV27 with TRBJ1-5; 9 nucleotides align to TRBD1. V lost 3 bases and J lost 2; bases outside the gene matches: 14. Looked up from germline, CDR1 is MNHEY and CDR2 is SMNVEV (reference sequence). The CDR3 is made up of 19 amino acids. As DNA, the CDR3 is TGTGCCAGCAGTTTCTCCGGGACAGGGTATGGTTTTGGCAATCAGCCCCAGCATTTT. The encoded protein is CASSFSGTGYGFGNQPQHF.

The V and J genes are TRBV7-9 and TRBJ1-1; TRBD1 agrees at 7 bases. From germline, CDR1 is SEHNR and CDR2 FQNEAQ (reference sequence). This CDR3 spans 15 amino acids. Unmatched junction bases numbered 6, after V lost 2 bases and J lost 3 bases. DNA of the CDR3: TGTGCCAGCAGCTTAAGTGGGACAGCATACACTGAAGCTTTCTTT. Translated: CASSLSGTAYTEAFF.

V usage is TRBV6-6 and J usage is TRBJ1-1; the D gene is possibly TRBD1 (6 bases). Germline lookup yields CDR1 MNHNY and CDR2 SVGAGI (reference sequence). The CDR3 has 12 amino acids. Trimming cost V 3 bases and J 11 bases, with 13 bases left between them. In DNA, the CDR3 is TGTGCCAGCAGTTATCAGGGGTCGGTTGCTTTCTTT. Translated, it gives CASSYQGSVAFF.

The chain is built from TRBV2 and TRBJ1-5; D uncertain. The V end lost 3 bases, the J end lost 3 bases, and 9 bases lay between the germline ends. Looked up from germline, CDR1 is SNHLY and CDR2 is FYNNEI. There are 14 residues in the CDR3. This chain's CDR3 is CASSDHSYNQPQHF. The CDR3 DNA reads as TGTGCCAGCAGTGACCACAGCTACAATCAGCCCCAGCATTTT. Drawing the rest from reference TRBV2 and TRBJ1-5, the complete variable domain is EPEVTQTPSHQVTQMGQEVILRCVPISNHLYFYWYRQILGQKVEFLVSFYNNEISEKSEIFDDQFSVERPDGSNFTLKIRSTKLEDSAMYFCASSDHSYNQPQHFGDGTRLSIL.

This chain links TRBV7-8 with TRBJ1-2; 8 bases are shared with TRBD1. This CDR3 contains 16 residues. The trim removed 3 bases at V and 5 bases at J, leaving 11 bases unmatched. Germline V gene lookup returns CDR1 SGHVS and CDR2 FQNEAQ. DNA for the CDR3: TGTGCCAGCAGCTTGACCGTCCTGACAGGGGAGTATGGCTACACCTTC. Encoded protein: CASSLTVLTGEYGYTF.

The chain combines TRBV11-2 with TRBJ2-7; D might be TRBD2 (6 bases). V gave up 1 base and J gave up 2 bases, with 9 bases separating them. There are 14 residues in the CDR3. The germline CDR1 and CDR2 sequences are SGHAT and FQNNGV. As DNA, the CDR3 is TGTGCCAGCAGCTTAGTGCGGGGACCCTACGAGCAGTACTTC. Translated, it gives CASSLVRGPYEQYF.

The chain joins TRBV28 to TRBJ2-7; 9 bases fit TRBD1. CDR3 length equals 16 residues. Germline V CDR1 and CDR2: MDHEN, SYDVKM. Unmatched junction bases numbered 10, after V lost 6 bases and J lost 1 base. Here the CDR3 reads CASSYTGGQGSYEQYF. DNA for the CDR3: TGTGCCAGCAGCTATACCGGGGGACAGGGTTCCTACGAGCAGTACTTC.

V and J are TRBV6-5 and TRBJ2-7; 9 bases are shared with TRBD2. V was clipped by 7 bases and J by 5 bases; unmatched bases: 3. Germline CDR1 MNHEY, CDR2 SVGAGI. The CDR3 contains 12 residues. CDR3 residues: CASKAGGNEQYF. The DNA of the CDR3 is TGTGCCAGCAAAGCGGGAGGCAACGAGCAGTACTTC.

The rearrangement links TRBV9 to TRBJ2-1; no clear D. The CDR3 consists of 14 residues. Per the germline V gene, CDR1 is SGDLS and CDR2 is YYNGEE. Trimming pared 0 bases from V and 9 bases from J, leaving 13 bases between. DNA of the CDR3: TGTGCCAGCAGCGTAGACGTTGTTATCGGTGAGCAGTTCTTC. This encodes CASSVDVVIGEQFF. Full variable domain (missing parts from reference TRBV9 and TRBJ2-1): DSGVTQTPKHLITATGQRVTLRCSPRSGDLSVYWYQQSLDQGLQFLIQYYNGEERAKGNILERFSAQQFPDLHSELNLSSLELGDSALYFCASSVDVVIGEQFFGPGTRLTVL.

The chain links TRBV20-1 to TRBJ2-5, with no clear D. Trimming pared 6 bases from V and 6 bases from J, leaving 11 bases between. The CDR3 has 11 residues. Germline lookup yields CDR1 DFQATT and CDR2 SNEGSKA (reference sequence). CDR3 DNA: TGCAGTGCCCTAAGGGCCCAGACCCAGTACTTC. Residues: CSALRAQTQYF.

This clone turned up a few times. The rearrangement links TRBV5-4 to TRBJ2-5, with 7 bases aligning to TRBD2. With V trimmed by 4 bases and J by 3 bases, 9 bases remained unmatched. The length of the CDR3 is 15 residues. The germline CDR1 and CDR2 sequences are SGHNT and YYREEE (reference sequence). The CDR3 protein is CASSRFLAAKETQYF. CDR3 coding DNA: TGTGCCAGCAGCCGGTTCCTAGCGGCCAAAGAGACCCAGTACTTC.

The chain couples TRBV9 to TRBJ2-1, with unresolved D. The CDR3 totals 13 residues. Germline assignment: CDR1 SGDLS and CDR2 YYNGEE. The V gene lost 1 base and the J gene lost 5 bases, with 7 bases spanning the gap. The CDR3 spells CASSVPSDNEQFF. The CDR3 DNA reads TGTGCCAGCAGCGTACCCAGTGACAATGAGCAGTTCTTC.

CDR3 nucleotide sequence: TGTGCCACCAGCAGAGAGGTCAGGGCAGTGGGAGAGCAGTACTTC. Its translation: CATSREVRAVGEQYF. The chain recombines TRBV15 with TRBJ2-7; D may be TRBD1 (5 bases). CDR1 and CDR2 from the germline V gene are LNHNV and YYDKDF (reference sequence). Trimming took 0 bases from V and 7 from J, leaving 16 bases between them. The CDR3 extends over 15 amino acids.